This T cell receptor beta chain comes out of a study of blood T cells in healthy people across ages. Study-wide results and limits: A greater number of naive CD4+ cells and higher diversity distinguished long-lived donors from aged donors. Age showed a roughly linear inverse relationship with TCR beta diversity per million T cells.

The CDR3 is made up of 15 amino acids. Germline-derived CDR1 and CDR2 are DFQATT and SNEGSKA (reference sequence). In the case of this clonotype: Its antigen remains unidentified. The junction and the germline gene differ at one end; a read error may be behind it.

A second roughly 7 to 11 cycle PCR used barcoded and J-beta primers. TCRdb ran MiXCR on the 5' RACE reads and lists one entry per CDR3 protein. Found here are about 540,000 distinct CDR3 sequences, less than 25% of them singletons; the top ten hold around 10%. In addition, the sample was reused for a study of T cells of mothers and their children. As that report states: Healthy Caucasian mothers, three in number, and their six children were the donors.

This receptor was taken from a boy aged 10-17 years in good health. The V and J genes are TRBV20-1 and TRBJ2-5; D is unclear. Judging by the DNA end, TRBJ2-1 fits better; the J call may be wrong. Sequencing was done on a sample of blood. CDR3 DNA: TGCGGTGCTAGGATCCTTATAGGTACGAACAATGAGCAGTTCTTC. It yields the protein CGARILIGTNNEQFF.